This entry is about one T cell receptor beta chain. The J segment lost 2 bases and the V segment lost 4 bases, leaving 4 bases of the junction unmatched. The CDR3 has 16 amino acids. The germline CDR1 and CDR2 sequences are MRHNA and SNTAGT. This entry comes from a study of blood T cell repertoires in COVID-19. Study in general: The United States, Italy and Spain provided the acute and convalescent COVID-19 samples. Sample material is recorded as cDNA or gDNA derived from T cells, B-cell-depleted T cells, or PBMCs.

Original data processing: Scientists estimated how many nucleated cells there were by amplifying reference gene primers. Method: immunoSEQ multiplex PCR; TCRdb's copy keeps in-frame clones and lacks some. V and J calls and clone size follow that table, whereas D and trimming were derived from the DNA. The sample holds hundreds of thousands of clones, more than 70% seen once. The chain employs TRBV6-4 and TRBJ2-7; 14 bases match TRBD2. The specimen was peripheral blood. The sequence derives from a woman in her thirties who had recovered from COVID-19. The CDR3 bases are TGTGCCAGCAGTGGACTAGCGGGGGGGGAAACCTACGAGCAGTACTTC. This gives the protein CASSGLAGGETYEQYF.